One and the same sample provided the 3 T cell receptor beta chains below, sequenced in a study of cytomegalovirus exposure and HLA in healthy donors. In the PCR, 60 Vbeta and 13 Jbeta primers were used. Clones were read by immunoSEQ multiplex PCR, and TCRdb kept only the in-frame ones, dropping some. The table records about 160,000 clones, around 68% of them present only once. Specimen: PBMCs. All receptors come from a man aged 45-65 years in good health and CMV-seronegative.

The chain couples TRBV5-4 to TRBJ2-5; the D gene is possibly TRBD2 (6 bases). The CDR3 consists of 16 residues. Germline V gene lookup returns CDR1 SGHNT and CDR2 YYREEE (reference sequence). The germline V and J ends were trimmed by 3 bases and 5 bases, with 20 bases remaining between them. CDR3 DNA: TGTGCCAGCAGCTCCCTCGGGCGGGGCCTACGGGAGACCCAGTACTTC. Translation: CASSSLGRGLRETQYF.

The CDR3 loop reads CASSPSGLAGGGRKTQYF. CDR3 DNA sequence: TGTGCCAGCAGTCCCTCGGGACTAGCGGGGGGCGGCAGGAAGACCCAGTACTTC. The rearrangement uses TRBV7-2 and TRBJ2-5; 15 positions agree with TRBD2. The J segment lost 6 bases and the V segment lost 6 bases, leaving 14 bases of the junction unmatched. Germline CDR1 and CDR2: SGHTA and FQGNSA. The CDR3 covers 18 residues.

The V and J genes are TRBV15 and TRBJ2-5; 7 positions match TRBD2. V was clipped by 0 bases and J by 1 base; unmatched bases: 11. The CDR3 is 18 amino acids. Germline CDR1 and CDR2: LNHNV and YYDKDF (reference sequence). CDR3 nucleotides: TGTGCCACCAGCAGAGATCGTCTCCTGCGGGGGTCCCAAGAGACCCAGTACTTC. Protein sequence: CATSRDRLLRGSQETQYF.